This entry features one TCR beta chain sequence. These data are taken from a study of shared clonotypes between healthy human individuals. As for the study in general: Each donor's CD8 memory used one plate, CD8 naive two, each CD4 subset three.

V gave up 7 bases and J gave up 2 bases, with 13 bases separating them. The CDR3 is 14 amino acids. CDR1 and CDR2 from the germline V gene are MNHEY and SVGAGI. Assay: immunoSEQ multiplex PCR; the TCRdb copy retains only in-frame clones and omits some. This table holds some 1,600,000 clones, under 99% found once. The TCR originated in a man aged 25 to 40 in good health. J is TRBJ2-3 and V is TRBV6-5; D assignment may be TRBD1 or TRBD2 (5 bases each). Sequenced input: naive CD4+ T cells sorted from blood. Stated subset: CD45RA+ positively selected. Written as DNA, the CDR3 is TGTGCCAGCACGAATTGGGGGAACACAGATACGCAGTATTTT. Protein product: CASTNWGNTDTQYF.